This entry describes one T cell receptor beta chain. Sequencing used immunoSEQ multiplex PCR; TCRdb keeps in-frame clones, though not all of them. This sample has roughly 1,000,000 clones, with more than 75% found just once. The donors, healthy adults who were HIV-negative, had experienced no recent acute infections or vaccinations. This entry comes from a study of shared clonotypes between healthy human individuals. The CDR3 runs to 17 residues. V was clipped by 4 bases and J by 8 bases, with 23 bases between them. Germline values: CDR1 MGHRA, CDR2 YSYEKL. This receptor was obtained from a young man in good health. Some clones in this sample may be carry-over from other donors' samples. Sample: memory CD4+ T cells from PBMCs. Specified subset: CD45RA-negative fraction. The genes are TRBV4-1 and TRBJ1-4; D is unresolved. CDR3 in DNA: TGCGCCAGCAGCCCTGAGAGTTCGACGGCGGACGAGGAAAAACTGTTTTTT. It is translated as CASSPESSTADEEKLFF.